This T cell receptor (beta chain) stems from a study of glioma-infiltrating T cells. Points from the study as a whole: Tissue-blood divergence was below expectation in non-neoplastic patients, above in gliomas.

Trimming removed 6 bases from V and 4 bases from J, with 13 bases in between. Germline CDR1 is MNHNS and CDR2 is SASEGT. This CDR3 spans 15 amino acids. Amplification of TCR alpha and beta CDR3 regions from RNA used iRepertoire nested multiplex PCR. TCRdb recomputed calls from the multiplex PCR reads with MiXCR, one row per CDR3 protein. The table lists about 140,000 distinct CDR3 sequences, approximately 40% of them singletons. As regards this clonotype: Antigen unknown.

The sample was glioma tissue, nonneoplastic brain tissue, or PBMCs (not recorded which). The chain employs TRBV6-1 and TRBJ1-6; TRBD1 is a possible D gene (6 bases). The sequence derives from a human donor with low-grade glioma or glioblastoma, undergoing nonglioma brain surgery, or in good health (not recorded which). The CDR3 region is CASSRTVSYNSPLHF. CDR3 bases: TGTGCCAGCAGCCGGACAGTGTCGTATAATTCACCCCTCCACTTT.